This entry lists 31 T cell receptor beta chains sequenced from one sample in a study of T cell repertoires in cytomegalovirus infection. TCRdb fed the reads into MiXCR, producing one record per CDR3 protein. The table includes 510,000 or so distinct CDR3 sequences, around 27% detected once. Material: PBMCs. The receptors originated from a human donor in good health (CMV status not recorded). Some clones in this sample may be carry-over from other donors' samples.

This clonotype was counted only a few times. The chain has TRBV6-5 and TRBJ2-5, with 8 bases identical to TRBD2. The ends lost 7 bases at V and 1 base at J; junction bases unmatched: 8. This CDR3 is built from 15 residues. Germline loops: CDR1 MNHEY, CDR2 SVGAGI. For the CDR3, the DNA is TGTGCCAGCATCGGGGGGGGCGGCCTCCAAGAGACCCAGTACTTC. Protein sequence: CASIGGGGLQETQYF.

The chain recombines TRBV5-5 with TRBJ1-2, with TRBD1 as a possible D gene (5 bases). V lost 2 bases and J lost 8, with 22 bases in between. Germline V gene data show CDR1 as SGHKS and CDR2 as YYEKEE (reference sequence). The CDR3 totals 16 residues. CDR3 sequence: CASSFDYGDSVIGYTF. The CDR3 DNA reads TGTGCCAGCAGCTTCGACTACGGAGACAGTGTTATCGGCTACACCTTC. Supplemented by reference TRBV5-5 and TRBJ1-2, the full variable domain reads DAGVTQSPTHLIKTRGQQVTLRCSPISGHKSVSWYQQVLGQGPQFIFQYYEKEERGRGNFPDRFSARQFPNYSSELNVNALLLGDSALYLCASSFDYGDSVIGYTFGSGTRLTVV.

V usage is TRBV28 and J usage is TRBJ1-1; a possible D gene is TRBD1 (6 bases). The germline V and J ends were trimmed by 4 bases and 1 base, with 10 bases remaining between them. The length of the CDR3 is 14 residues. CDR1 and CDR2 (germline): MDHEN, SYDVKM. CDR3 protein: CASSSIQGNTEAFF. The CDR3 region has the DNA TGTGCCAGCAGTTCGATACAGGGGAACACTGAAGCTTTCTTT. Full variable domain (rest looked up from reference TRBV28 and TRBJ1-1): DVKVTQSSRYLVKRTGEKVFLECVQDMDHENMFWYRQDPGLGLRLIYFSYDVKMKEKGDIPEGYSVSREKKERFSLILESASTNQTSMYLCASSSIQGNTEAFFGQGTRLTVV.

This clonotype was counted between two and nine times. The rearrangement joins TRBV2 to TRBJ2-1; 7 nucleotides agree with TRBD2. This CDR3 spans 13 amino acids. V shed 7 bases, J shed 8 bases, and the junction held 8 bases outside the gene matches. The V gene's germline CDR1 is SNHLY and CDR2 FYNNEI. This CDR3 reads CASISGNSDEQFF. The CDR3 DNA sequence: TGTGCCAGCATCAGCGGGAATAGCGATGAGCAGTTCTTC.

The sample holds a few counts of this clonotype. The chain combines TRBV4-2 with TRBJ1-1, with a weak D call TRBD1 (5 bases). V was shortened by 0 bases and J by 0 bases, with 8 bases between the two germline ends. Germline assignment: CDR1 LGHNA and CDR2 YNFKEQ. The CDR3 covers 15 residues. For the CDR3, the DNA is TGTGCCAGCAGCCAAGAATCGGGGGTGAACACTGAAGCTTTCTTT. Translated, it gives CASSQESGVNTEAFF.

This clonotype showed up just a few times. The chain is built from TRBV7-3 and TRBJ1-2; TRBD1 aligns across 8 bases. The CDR3 has 17 amino acids. Germline V CDR1 and CDR2: SGHTA, FQGTGA. J gave up 4 bases and V 6 bases, and 16 bases lay outside the gene matches. CDR3 residues: CASSLGTGPLSLYGYTF. CDR3 DNA sequence: TGTGCCAGCAGTTTGGGGACAGGTCCATTGTCCCTCTATGGCTACACCTTC.

This clonotype was recorded at least ten times. This chain joins TRBV11-2 and TRBJ2-1; TRBD2 aligns across 13 bases. CDR1 is SGHAT, CDR2 FQNNGV, per germline. V lost 5 bases to trimming and J lost 5 bases; unmatched junction nucleotides: 3. CDR3 length equals 15 residues. Here the CDR3 reads CASSHGLAGDNEQFF. The CDR3 nucleotides are TGTGCCAGCAGCCATGGACTAGCGGGAGACAATGAGCAGTTCTTC. The full variable domain, completed using reference TRBV11-2 and TRBJ2-1, is EAGVAQSPRYKIIEKRQSVAFWCNPISGHATLYWYQQILGQGPKLLIQFQNNGVVDDSQLPKDRFSAERLKGVDSTLKIQPAKLEDSAVYLCASSHGLAGDNEQFFGPGTRLTVL.

In this sample, this clonotype turned up a few times. The rearrangement links TRBV28 to TRBJ2-5; D may be TRBD1 or TRBD2 (5 bases each). The CDR3 spans 12 residues. V gave up 7 bases and J gave up 3 bases, with 9 bases separating them. The germline gives CDR1 MDHEN, CDR2 SYDVKM. The CDR3 loop is CASKGTEETQYF. The CDR3 region has the DNA TGTGCCAGCAAAGGGACCGAAGAGACCCAGTACTTC.

This clonotype was recorded at least ten times. The rearrangement links TRBV6-5 to TRBJ2-3; 9 bases fit TRBD2. The ends lost 5 bases at V and 0 bases at J; junction bases unmatched: 3. This CDR3 spans 15 amino acids. Germline values: CDR1 MNHEY, CDR2 SVGAGI. In nucleotides, the CDR3 is TGTGCCAGCAGTCTAGCGGGACGCAGCACAGATACGCAGTATTTT. This sequence encodes CASSLAGRSTDTQYF.

The sample holds many counts of this clonotype. The rearrangement uses TRBV7-2 and TRBJ2-5, with a tentative D call TRBD2 (6 bases). Looked up from germline, CDR1 is SGHTA and CDR2 is FQGNSA. Trimming shortened V by 7 bases and J by 3 bases, and 12 bases separated the two germline ends. The CDR3 is 13 amino acids. The CDR3: CASIKGGEETQYF. CDR3 nucleotide sequence: TGTGCCAGCATCAAAGGCGGGGAAGAGACCCAGTACTTC. The entire variable domain, with the rest obtained from reference TRBV7-2 and TRBJ2-5, is as follows: GAGVSQSPSNKVTEKGKDVELRCDPISGHTALYWYRQSLGQGLEFLIYFQGNSAPDKSGLPSDRFSAERTGGSVSTLTIQRTQQEDSAVYLCASIKGGEETQYFGPGTRLLVL.

V gene TRBV7-3 combines with J gene TRBJ2-3; a weak D match, TRBD2 (5 bases). The germline V gene encodes CDR1 SGHTA and CDR2 FQGTGA. The length of the CDR3 is 17 residues. Trimming shortened V by 2 bases and J by 5 bases, and 20 bases separated the two germline ends. CDR3 loop: CASSLWPLLRAGDTQYF. The CDR3, as DNA: TGTGCCAGCAGCTTATGGCCCCTCCTCCGGGCGGGAGATACGCAGTATTTT.

The J gene is TRBJ2-2, the V gene TRBV12-3 or TRBV12-4; D not resolved. Trimming took 3 bases from V and 4 from J, leaving 12 bases between them. The CDR3 runs to 15 residues. Here the CDR3 DNA reads TGTGCCAGCAGTTTCAATAACGGCGGCACCGGGGAGCTGTTTTTT. It specifies CASSFNNGGTGELFF.

The chain combines TRBV12-3 or TRBV12-4 with TRBJ2-3; 9 bases are shared with TRBD2. V lost 6 bases, J lost 3 bases, and 7 bases stayed unmatched. This CDR3 region has 15 residues. This chain's CDR3 is CASRVSGSGTDTQYF. DNA of the CDR3: TGTGCCAGCAGGGTTAGCGGGAGTGGGACAGATACGCAGTATTTT.

The chain combines TRBV4-1 with TRBJ1-6; D remains ambiguous. Between the trimmed V and J ends, which lost 3 bases and 14 bases, there was a span of 11 bases. The CDR3 contains 12 residues. Germline assignment: CDR1 MGHRA and CDR2 YSYEKL. The CDR3 DNA reads TGCGCCAGCAGCCAGATCGGGTGGACCCTCCACTTT. As protein: CASSQIGWTLHF.

Many counts were recorded for this clonotype. This chain connects TRBV12-3 or TRBV12-4 to TRBJ2-1; D uncertain. The CDR3 loop spans 15 amino acids. V was cut by 4 bases and J by 3 bases, with 13 bases left in between. The chain's CDR3 is CASSSAGGNYNEQFF. CDR3 in DNA: TGTGCCAGCAGTTCCGCAGGTGGGAACTACAATGAGCAGTTCTTC.

This clonotype was observed at least ten times. V is TRBV7-2 and J is TRBJ2-7; D perhaps matches TRBD2 (5 bases). Germline V gene sequence: CDR1 SGHTA, CDR2 FQGNSA. Trimming shortened V by 1 base and J by 6 bases, and 13 bases separated the two germline ends. The CDR3 has 14 residues. This CDR3 is CASSLGLGNGEQYV. CDR3 nucleotides: TGTGCCAGCAGCTTAGGACTCGGGAACGGCGAGCAGTACGTC.

In its sample, this clonotype was seen many times. The chain is built from TRBV7-2 and TRBJ1-1; D gene unclear. Between the trimmed V and J ends, which lost 2 bases and 3 bases, there was a span of 10 bases. The germline CDR1 and CDR2 sequences are SGHTA and FQGNSA. This CDR3 has 14 residues. The chain's CDR3 is CASSLSIKDTEAFF. The CDR3 nucleotides read TGTGCCAGCAGCTTATCTATTAAGGACACTGAAGCTTTCTTT.

This clonotype occurred many times. The chain joins TRBV7-2 to TRBJ2-3; D is unresolved. This CDR3 has 13 amino acids. V lost 2 bases and J lost 6, with 9 bases in between. Per the germline V gene, CDR1 is SGHTA and CDR2 is FQGNSA. DNA for the CDR3: TGTGCCAGCAGCTTATTCTCGGACGATACGCAGTATTTT. Translation gives CASSLFSDDTQYF. The variable domain in full, completed from reference TRBV7-2 and TRBJ2-3, reads GAGVSQSPSNKVTEKGKDVELRCDPISGHTALYWYRQSLGQGLEFLIYFQGNSAPDKSGLPSDRFSAERTGGSVSTLTIQRTQQEDSAVYLCASSLFSDDTQYFGPGTRLTVL.

In its sample, this clonotype was seen many times. The chain combines TRBV7-2 with TRBJ2-3; 7 nucleotides match TRBD2. The CDR3 runs to 13 residues. Looked up from germline, CDR1 is SGHTA and CDR2 is FQGNSA. The J segment lost 6 bases and the V segment lost 3 bases, leaving 3 bases of the junction unmatched. CDR3 bases: TGTGCCAGCAGCTTTCTAGCGGAGGATACGCAGTATTTT. The encoded protein is CASSFLAEDTQYF.

The table lists this clonotype with a few counts. V usage is TRBV4-1 and J usage is TRBJ2-1, with 9 bases lining up with TRBD2. With V trimmed by 1 base and J by 4 bases, 5 bases remained unmatched. CDR3 length equals 16 residues. Germline V CDR1 and CDR2: MGHRA, YSYEKL. The DNA for the CDR3 is TGCGCCAGCAGCCAAGCTGGGACTAGCCTATACAATGAGCAGTTCTTC. It codes for CASSQAGTSLYNEQFF.

The rearrangement links TRBV2 to TRBJ1-6; D is perhaps TRBD1 (5 bases). The V end was cut by 1 base, the J end by 6 bases, with 7 bases between. This CDR3 spans 14 amino acids. Germline CDR1 reads SNHLY; CDR2 reads FYNNEI. CDR3 nucleotide sequence: TGTGCCAGCAGTGAAGGACAGCCTAATTCACCCCTCCACTTT. Encoded protein: CASSEGQPNSPLHF.

This clonotype has only a few counts. The V gene is TRBV18, the J gene TRBJ2-3; 7 bases agree with TRBD2. Germline V CDR1 and CDR2: KGHSH, LQKENI. After removal of 3 bases from V and 2 bases from J, the junction contained 8 bases not matched to a gene. The CDR3 loop spans 16 amino acids. This chain's CDR3 is CASSPPSGAHTDTQYF. The DNA for the CDR3 is TGTGCCAGCTCACCCCCAAGCGGGGCTCACACAGATACGCAGTATTTT. Drawing the rest from reference TRBV18 and TRBJ2-3, the complete variable domain is NAGVMQNPRHLVRRRGQEARLRCSPMKGHSHVYWYRQLPEEGLKFMVYLQKENIIDESGMPKERFSAEFPKEGPSILRIQQVVRGDSAAYFCASSPPSGAHTDTQYFGPGTRLTVL.

The rearrangement uses TRBV9 and TRBJ2-7, with TRBD1 matching over 10 bases. There are 15 residues in the CDR3. Germline V CDR1 and CDR2: SGDLS, YYNGEE. Losses at the gene ends were 3 bases for V and 5 bases for J; bases not matched to a gene: 8. The CDR3 protein is CASSAAGTGANEQYF. The CDR3 bases are TGTGCCAGCAGCGCCGCAGGGACAGGGGCCAACGAGCAGTACTTC.

This chain joins TRBV28 and TRBJ2-7; D not certain. CDR1 and CDR2 from the germline V gene are MDHEN and SYDVKM. The CDR3 sequence is 15 residues long. With 7 bases removed from V and 0 bases from J, the gap between germline ends came to 16 bases. As DNA, the CDR3 is TGTGCCAGCAACGACCAGGTGGATAGCTCCTACGAGCAGTACTTC. Encoded protein: CASNDQVDSSYEQYF.

This clonotype occurred many times. The J gene is TRBJ2-1, the V gene TRBV7-6; 7 nucleotides line up with TRBD2. The CDR3 consists of 15 residues. Germline CDR1 SGHVS, CDR2 FNYEAQ. V trimming: 4 bases; J trimming: 4 bases; junction bases outside the gene matches: 7. The CDR3 region has the DNA TGTGCCAGCAGCTACGGGACTACCCGTTACAATGAGCAGTTCTTC. Its translation is CASSYGTTRYNEQFF. Using reference TRBV7-6 and TRBJ2-1 for the parts outside the CDR3, the full variable domain is GAGVSQSPRYKVTKRGQDVALRCDPISGHVSLYWYRQALGQGPEFLTYFNYEAQQDKSGLPNDRFSAERPEGSISTLTIQRTEQRDSAMYRCASSYGTTRYNEQFFGPGTRLTVL.

This clonotype turned up a few times. The CDR3 bases are TGCGCCAGCAGCACATTGTCGGGGCGGAACACTGAAGCTTTCTTT. This encodes CASSTLSGRNTEAFF. The J gene is TRBJ1-1, the V gene TRBV5-1; the D gene is possibly TRBD1 (5 bases). V was clipped by 4 bases and J by 1 base, with 14 bases between them. Per germline, CDR1 SGHRS and CDR2 YFSETQ. The CDR3 has 15 amino acids.

A few counts support this clonotype. The chain couples TRBV5-5 to TRBJ2-7; D remains unclear. V was shortened by 4 bases and J by 3 bases, with 14 bases between the two germline ends. Germline lookup yields CDR1 SGHKS and CDR2 YYEKEE (reference sequence). CDR3 length: 14 residues. This CDR3 is CASSPEVWVYEQYF. In DNA form, the CDR3 reads TGTGCCAGCAGCCCAGAGGTATGGGTCTACGAGCAGTACTTC.

This clonotype showed up just a few times. J is TRBJ2-2 and V is TRBV11-2; unclear D gene. Trimming stripped 2 bases from V and 1 base from J, with 11 bases between. This CDR3 region has 16 residues. CDR1 and CDR2 (germline): SGHAT, FQNNGV. The CDR3 spells CASSLNSLRNTGELFF. The CDR3 DNA is TGTGCCAGCAGCTTAAACTCCCTCCGGAACACCGGGGAGCTGTTTTTT.

J is TRBJ1-1 and V is TRBV10-1, with TRBD1 as a possible D gene (5 bases). Trimming left V 2 bases short and J 7 bases short, with 11 bases between. Germline CDR1 is WNHNN and CDR2 is SYGVQD (reference sequence). The CDR3 sequence is 13 residues long. This CDR3 is CASSEGGSREAFF. The CDR3 DNA reads TGCGCCAGCAGTGAGGGGGGGTCTCGTGAAGCTTTCTTT.

This chain joins TRBV7-9 and TRBJ2-7, with D maybe TRBD1 (6 bases). The V end was cut by 5 bases, the J end by 7 bases, with 15 bases between. This CDR3 contains 13 residues. Germline V gene sequence: CDR1 SEHNR, CDR2 FQNEAQ (reference sequence). The CDR3 nucleotides read TGTGCCAGCAGCGCAGGATACAGGGATGAGCAGTACGTC. Translated, it gives CASSAGYRDEQYV.

This clonotype has a handful of counts. The genes are TRBV11-2 and TRBJ1-4, with D maybe TRBD1 (6 bases). This CDR3 contains 16 residues. Trimming took off 6 bases at V and 2 bases at J, with 16 bases between the two ends. In germline, CDR1 is SGHAT, CDR2 FQNNGV. The CDR3 spells CASRRGLGGTNEKLFF. The CDR3 region has the DNA TGTGCCAGCAGAAGAGGGCTCGGGGGCACTAATGAAAAACTGTTTTTT.